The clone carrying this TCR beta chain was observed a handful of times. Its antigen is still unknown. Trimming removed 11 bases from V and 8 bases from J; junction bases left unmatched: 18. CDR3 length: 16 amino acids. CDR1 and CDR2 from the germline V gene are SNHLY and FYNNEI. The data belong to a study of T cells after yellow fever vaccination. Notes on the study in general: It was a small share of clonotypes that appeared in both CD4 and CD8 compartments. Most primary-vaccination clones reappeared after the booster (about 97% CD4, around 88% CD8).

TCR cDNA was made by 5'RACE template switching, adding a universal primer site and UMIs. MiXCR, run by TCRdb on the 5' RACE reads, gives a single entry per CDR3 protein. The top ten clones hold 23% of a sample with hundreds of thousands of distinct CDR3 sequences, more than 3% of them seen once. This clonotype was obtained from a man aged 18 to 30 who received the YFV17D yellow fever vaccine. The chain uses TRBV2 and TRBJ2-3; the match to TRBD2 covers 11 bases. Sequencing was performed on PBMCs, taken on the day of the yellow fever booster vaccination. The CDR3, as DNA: TGTGCCTGGCTCGAATCTGATCGCCTAGCGGGGGGTACGCAGTATTTT. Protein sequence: CAWLESDRLAGGTQYF.